The 8 T cell receptor beta chains listed next were all sequenced from one sample in a study of cytomegalovirus exposure and HLA in healthy donors. Primers: 60 Vbeta forward and 13 Jbeta reverse. Generated by immunoSEQ multiplex PCR, the TCRdb table keeps only in-frame clones and is missing some. The repertoire has 150,000 to 200,000 clones, around three quarters of them found once; the top ten carry around 2.3%. Sample: PBMCs. These receptors all stem from a woman aged 45-65 years in good health and CMV-seronegative.

The rearrangement links TRBV10-3 to TRBJ1-5; the match to TRBD1 covers 12 bases. Trimming removed 6 bases from V and 1 base from J; junction bases left unmatched: 10. Germline values: CDR1 ENHRY, CDR2 SYGVKD. This CDR3 contains 18 residues. The CDR3 DNA sequence: TGTGCCATCAGCACCGGGACAGGGGGCGCGGGCAGCAATCAGCCCCAGCATTTT. It yields the protein CAISTGTGGAGSNQPQHF.

This chain uses TRBV5-1 with TRBJ2-7; tentative D call: TRBD2 (5 bases). Germline V gives CDR1 SGHRS, CDR2 YFSETQ. CDR3 length: 12 residues. Trimming took 4 bases from V and 10 from J, leaving 15 bases between them. For the CDR3, the DNA is TGCGCCAGCAGCCGGGCGGGCACCGGTCAGTACTTC. This sequence encodes CASSRAGTGQYF.

This clone was recorded only once. The chain is built from TRBV11-2 and TRBJ2-1; possibly TRBD1 for D (6 bases). From germline, CDR1 is SGHAT and CDR2 FQNNGV. This CDR3 is built from 16 residues. Trimming pared 1 base from V and 0 bases from J, leaving 10 bases between. CDR3 DNA sequence: TGTGCCAGCAGCTTAGTCCCGGACAGCTCCTACAATGAGCAGTTCTTC. It translates to CASSLVPDSSYNEQFF.

V gene TRBV28 combines with J gene TRBJ2-7, with D possibly matching TRBD1 (6 bases). V dropped 7 bases and J dropped 4 bases, with 17 bases sitting between them. Germline V gene lookup returns CDR1 MDHEN and CDR2 SYDVKM. There are 14 residues in the CDR3. Written as DNA, the CDR3 is TGTGCCAGCACACTAGGGGGACATGAATACGAGCAGTACTTC. Translating gives CASTLGGHEYEQYF.

To note about this clone: Additional DNA sequences in this sample encode the identical CDR3. The V call is TRBV28, the J call TRBJ1-2, with 8 bases lining up with TRBD1. The germline gives CDR1 MDHEN, CDR2 SYDVKM. The length of the CDR3 is 11 residues. V was clipped by 6 bases and J by 8 bases; unmatched bases: 2. The CDR3 sequence: CASRTGAGYTF. Written as DNA, the CDR3 is TGTGCCAGCAGGACAGGGGCCGGCTACACCTTC.

In its sample, this clone was seen once. Relative to the germline gene, one junction end is altered; a read error may explain this. This sequence joins TRBV5-1 and TRBJ2-7; D is uncertain. CDR3 length: 12 amino acids. Germline V gene sequence: CDR1 SGHRS, CDR2 YFSETQ. For the CDR3, the DNA is TGCGCCAGCAGCTTTACAGACCAAAGTCTCGTTTTC. Its protein is CASSFTDQSLVF.

The rearrangement uses TRBV15 and TRBJ2-7; 8 bases fit TRBD2. This CDR3 has 17 amino acids. Per germline, CDR1 LNHNV and CDR2 YYDKDF (reference sequence). With 0 bases clipped from V and 0 bases from J, the junction kept 7 bases outside the gene matches. CDR3 in amino acids: CATSREGAAGGSYEQYF. DNA of the CDR3: TGTGCCACCAGCAGAGAGGGGGCGGCGGGAGGCTCCTACGAGCAGTACTTC.

This chain links TRBV7-2 with TRBJ2-5, with D possibly matching TRBD1 (5 bases). The germline CDR1 and CDR2 sequences are SGHTA and FQGNSA. Deletions cut 3 bases from V and 2 bases from J, with 7 bases between. The CDR3 has 13 amino acids. CDR3 loop: CASSFYRQETQYF. CDR3 coding DNA: TGTGCCAGCAGCTTTTACAGGCAAGAGACCCAGTACTTC.